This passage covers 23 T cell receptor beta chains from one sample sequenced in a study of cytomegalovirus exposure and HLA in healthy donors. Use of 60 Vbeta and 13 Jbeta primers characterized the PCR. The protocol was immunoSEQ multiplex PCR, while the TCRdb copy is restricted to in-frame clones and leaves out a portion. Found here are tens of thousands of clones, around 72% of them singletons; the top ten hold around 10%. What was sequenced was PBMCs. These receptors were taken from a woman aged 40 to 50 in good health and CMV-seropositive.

The DNA for the CDR3 is TGTGCCAGCAGCGTAGGTTCAGGGAACACTGAAGCTTTCTTT. This encodes CASSVGSGNTEAFF. This chain uses TRBV9 with TRBJ1-1, with D uncertain. This CDR3 has 14 amino acids. CDR1 SGDLS and CDR2 YYNGEE come from the germline V gene. V was pared by 0 bases and J by 1 base, with 7 bases between.

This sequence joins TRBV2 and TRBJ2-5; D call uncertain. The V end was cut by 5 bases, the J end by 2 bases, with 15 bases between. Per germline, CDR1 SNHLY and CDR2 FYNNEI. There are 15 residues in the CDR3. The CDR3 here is CASSSESSWQETQYF. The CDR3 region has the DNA TGTGCCAGCAGTTCGGAATCTAGTTGGCAAGAGACCCAGTACTTC.

CDR3 bases: TGTGCCAGCAGCGTGACAGGGCTCAGTGAAAAACTGTTTTTT. This translates into CASSVTGLSEKLFF. The gene calls are TRBV9 and TRBJ1-4; TRBD1 agrees at 7 bases. The CDR3 totals 14 residues. V lost 2 bases to trimming and J lost 7 bases; unmatched junction nucleotides: 5. CDR1 and CDR2 (germline): SGDLS, YYNGEE.

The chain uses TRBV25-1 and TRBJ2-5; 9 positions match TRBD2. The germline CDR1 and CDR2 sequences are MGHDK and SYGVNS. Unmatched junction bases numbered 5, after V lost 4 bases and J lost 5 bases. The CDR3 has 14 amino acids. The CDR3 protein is CASSGGGGLETQYF. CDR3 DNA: TGTGCCAGCAGTGGCGGGGGGGGACTTGAGACCCAGTACTTC.

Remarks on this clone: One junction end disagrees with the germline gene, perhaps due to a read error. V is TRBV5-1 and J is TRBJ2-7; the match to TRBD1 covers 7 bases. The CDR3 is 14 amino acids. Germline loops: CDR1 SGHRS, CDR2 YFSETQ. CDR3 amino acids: CASSLGTAPYEQYF. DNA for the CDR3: TGTGCCAGCAGCTTGGGGACAGCACCCTACGAGCAGTACTTC.

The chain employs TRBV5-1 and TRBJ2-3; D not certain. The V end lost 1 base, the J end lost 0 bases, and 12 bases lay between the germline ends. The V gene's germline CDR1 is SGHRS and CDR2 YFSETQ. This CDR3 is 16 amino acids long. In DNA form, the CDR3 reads TGCGCCAGCAGCTTGATGGCGGCCTCTAGCACAGATACGCAGTATTTT. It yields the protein CASSLMAASSTDTQYF.

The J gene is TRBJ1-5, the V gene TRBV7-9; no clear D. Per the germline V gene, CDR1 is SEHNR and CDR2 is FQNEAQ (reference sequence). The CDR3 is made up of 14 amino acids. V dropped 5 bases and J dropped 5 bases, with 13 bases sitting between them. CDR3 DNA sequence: TGTGCCAGCAGCACTCAATGGGCTTATCAGCCCCAGCATTTT. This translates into CASSTQWAYQPQHF.

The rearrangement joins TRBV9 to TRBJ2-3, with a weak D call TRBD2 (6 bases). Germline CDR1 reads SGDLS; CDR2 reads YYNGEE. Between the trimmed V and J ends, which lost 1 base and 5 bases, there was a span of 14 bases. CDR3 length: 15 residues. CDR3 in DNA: TGTGCCAGCAGCGTAACGGGCTGGAGGGAAGATACGCAGTATTTT. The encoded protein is CASSVTGWREDTQYF.

CDR3 in DNA: TGTGCCAGCAGCGGAACCACGGGCTACGAGCAGTACTTC. It encodes CASSGTTGYEQYF. The chain has TRBV21-1 and TRBJ2-7; whether TRBD2, the table's D call, matches the DNA was not checked. TRBV21-1 is described as a pseudogene. The CDR3 totals 13 residues.

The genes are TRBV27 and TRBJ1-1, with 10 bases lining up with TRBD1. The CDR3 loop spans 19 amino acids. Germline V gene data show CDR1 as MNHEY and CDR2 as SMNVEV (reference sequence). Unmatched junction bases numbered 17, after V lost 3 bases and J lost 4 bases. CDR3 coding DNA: TGTGCCAGCAGTTTCCGGACAGGGGGTTTTGGGACGTCTAGCACTGAAGCTTTCTTT. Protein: CASSFRTGGFGTSSTEAFF.

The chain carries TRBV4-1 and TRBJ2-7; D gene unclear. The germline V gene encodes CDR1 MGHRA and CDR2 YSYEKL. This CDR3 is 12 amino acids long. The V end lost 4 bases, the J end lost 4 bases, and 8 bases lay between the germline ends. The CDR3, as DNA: TGCGCCAGCAGCCCCCCGCGGTACGAGCAGTACTTC. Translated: CASSPPRYEQYF.

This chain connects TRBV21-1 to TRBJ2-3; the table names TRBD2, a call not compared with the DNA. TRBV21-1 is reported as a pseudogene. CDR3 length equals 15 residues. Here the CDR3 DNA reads TGTGCCATCGGGGGTCTAGCGGGGGTGATAGATACGCAGTATTTT. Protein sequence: CAIGGLAGVIDTQYF.

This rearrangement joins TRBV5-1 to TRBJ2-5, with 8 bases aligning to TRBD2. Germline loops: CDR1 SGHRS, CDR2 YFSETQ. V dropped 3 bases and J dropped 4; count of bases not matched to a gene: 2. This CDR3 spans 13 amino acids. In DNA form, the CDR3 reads TGCGCCAGCAGCTCAAGCGGGGGAGAGACCCAGTACTTC. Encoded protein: CASSSSGGETQYF.

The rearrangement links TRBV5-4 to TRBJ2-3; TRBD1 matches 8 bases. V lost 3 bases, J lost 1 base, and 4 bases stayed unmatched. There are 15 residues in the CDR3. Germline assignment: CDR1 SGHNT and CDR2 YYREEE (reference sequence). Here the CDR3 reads CASSSTGQGTDTQYF. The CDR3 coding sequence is TGTGCCAGCAGCTCAACGGGACAGGGCACAGATACGCAGTATTTT.

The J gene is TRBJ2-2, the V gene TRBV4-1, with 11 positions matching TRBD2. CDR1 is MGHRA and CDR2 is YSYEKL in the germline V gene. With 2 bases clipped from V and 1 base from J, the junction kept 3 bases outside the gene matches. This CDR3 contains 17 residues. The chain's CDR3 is CASSQLAGGVNTGELFF. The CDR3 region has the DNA TGCGCCAGCAGCCAACTAGCGGGGGGCGTGAACACCGGGGAGCTGTTTTTT.

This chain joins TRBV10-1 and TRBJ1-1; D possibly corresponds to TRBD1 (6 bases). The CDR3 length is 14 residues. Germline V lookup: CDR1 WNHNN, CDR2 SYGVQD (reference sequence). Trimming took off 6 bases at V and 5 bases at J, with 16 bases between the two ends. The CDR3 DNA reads TGCGCCAGCAGCTTCCGGGGGGCTACGACTGAAGCTTTCTTT. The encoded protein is CASSFRGATTEAFF.

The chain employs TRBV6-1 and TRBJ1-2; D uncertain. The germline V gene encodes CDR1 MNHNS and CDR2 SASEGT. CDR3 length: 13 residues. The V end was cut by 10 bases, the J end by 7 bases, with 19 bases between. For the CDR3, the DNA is TGTGCCACCACCCTCGACTGGAGCTCTGGCTACACCTTC. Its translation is CATTLDWSSGYTF.

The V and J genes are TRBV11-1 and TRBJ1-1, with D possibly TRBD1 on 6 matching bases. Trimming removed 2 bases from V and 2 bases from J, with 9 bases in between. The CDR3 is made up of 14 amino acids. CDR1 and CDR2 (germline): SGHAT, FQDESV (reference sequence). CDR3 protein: CASSLNRVNTEAFF. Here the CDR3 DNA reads TGTGCCAGCAGCTTAAACAGGGTTAACACTGAAGCTTTCTTT.

The CDR3 DNA sequence: TGTGCCAGCAGCCCCGGACAGGGGAGATACAATGAGCAGTTCTTC. It is translated as CASSPGQGRYNEQFF. This rearrangement joins TRBV9 to TRBJ2-1; 9 nucleotides line up with TRBD1. V shed 4 bases and J 4 bases; nucleotides not matched to a gene: 6. The CDR3 is 15 residues long. Germline V gives CDR1 SGDLS, CDR2 YYNGEE.

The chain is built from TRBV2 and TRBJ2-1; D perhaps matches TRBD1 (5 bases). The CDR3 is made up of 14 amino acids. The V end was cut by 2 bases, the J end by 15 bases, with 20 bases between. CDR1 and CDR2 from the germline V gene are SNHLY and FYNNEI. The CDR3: CASSEIGATVIAFF. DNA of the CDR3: TGTGCCAGCAGTGAAATAGGCGCGACAGTTATTGCGTTCTTC.

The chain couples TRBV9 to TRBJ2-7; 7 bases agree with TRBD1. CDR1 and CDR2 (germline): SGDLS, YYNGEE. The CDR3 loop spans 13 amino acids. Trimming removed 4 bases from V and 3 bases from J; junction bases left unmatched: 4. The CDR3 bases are TGTGCCAGCAGCAGGGACAGTGACTACGAGCAGTACTTC. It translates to CASSRDSDYEQYF.

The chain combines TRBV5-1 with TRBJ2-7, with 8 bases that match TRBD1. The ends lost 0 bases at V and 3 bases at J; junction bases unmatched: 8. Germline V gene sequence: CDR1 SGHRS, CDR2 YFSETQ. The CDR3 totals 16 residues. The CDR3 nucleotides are TGCGCCAGCAGCTTGGCCCTCGGACAGGGTGGCTACGAGCAGTACTTC. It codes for CASSLALGQGGYEQYF.

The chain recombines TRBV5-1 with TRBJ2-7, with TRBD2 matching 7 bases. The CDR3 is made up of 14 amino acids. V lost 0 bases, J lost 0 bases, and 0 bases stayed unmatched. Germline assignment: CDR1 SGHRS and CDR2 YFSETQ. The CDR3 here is CASSLGTSSYEQYF. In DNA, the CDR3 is TGCGCCAGCAGCTTGGGGACTAGCTCCTACGAGCAGTACTTC.